These 23 T cell receptor beta chains originate from one sample sequenced in a study of blood T cells in healthy people across ages. A sample-barcoded 5' primer and a J-beta primer mix were used in a second PCR of roughly 7 to 11 cycles. TCRdb reanalysed the 5' RACE reads using MiXCR and keeps one entry per CDR3 protein. Counted here are some 750,000 distinct CDR3 sequences, about 24% occurring once; the ten biggest clones make up around 22%. The sample comprised blood. Receptor source: a man between 65 and 85 years old in good health.

The rearrangement joins TRBV12-3 or TRBV12-4 to TRBJ1-1, with a weak D call TRBD1 (5 bases). The V end was cut by 6 bases, the J end by 0 bases, with 11 bases between. This CDR3 has 14 amino acids. CDR3: CASSDRDLNTEAFF. For the CDR3, the DNA is TGTGCCAGCAGCGACCGGGACTTGAACACTGAAGCTTTCTTT.

The chain combines TRBV6-5 with TRBJ1-2; D gene ambiguous. V lost 2 bases to trimming and J lost 4 bases, with 14 bases between them. This CDR3 comprises 15 residues. Looked up from germline, CDR1 is MNHEY and CDR2 is SVGAGI. CDR3 nucleotide sequence: TGTGCCAGCAGTTACAACAGCGGCGGCTCCTATGGCTACACCTTC. Amino acid sequence: CASSYNSGGSYGYTF.

This clonotype was seen a few times. The V call is TRBV7-3, the J call TRBJ2-3, with 7 nucleotides matching TRBD2. Trimming cost V 5 bases and J 2 bases; bases outside gene matches: 10. The V gene's germline CDR1 is SGHTA and CDR2 FQGTGA. CDR3 length equals 16 residues. Here the CDR3 DNA reads TGTGCCAGCAGCCCGGGTCAAGCGGGGAACACAGATACGCAGTATTTT. This translates into CASSPGQAGNTDTQYF.

This clonotype has more than one count but fewer than ten. The chain recombines TRBV27 with TRBJ2-7, with 10 positions matching TRBD2. The J call may be mistaken, given a closer DNA end match to TRBJ2-1. The CDR3 runs 14 residues. Germline V gene sequence: CDR1 MNHEY, CDR2 SMNVEV (reference sequence). This chain's CDR3 is CASSFERGGNEQFF. The DNA of the CDR3 is TGTGCCAGCAGTTTTGAGCGGGGGGGGAATGAGCAGTTCTTC.

This clonotype was counted between two and nine times. An end of the junction does not agree with germline; a read error may underlie this. The chain employs TRBV20-1 and TRBJ2-5, with 10 bases that match TRBD2. CDR1 and CDR2 from the germline V gene are DFQATT and SNEGSKA (reference sequence). The CDR3 is 14 residues long. The CDR3 protein is CSARVGLAAETQYF. CDR3 in DNA: TGCAGTGCAAGAGTCGGACTAGCGGCCGAGACCCAGTACTTC.

The J gene is TRBJ2-5, the V gene TRBV13, with 7 bases fitting TRBD2. The closer fit of TRBJ2-7 to the DNA end suggests the J call may be wrong. The CDR3 is 14 amino acids. CDR1 is PRHDT and CDR2 is FYEKMQ in the germline V gene (reference sequence). CDR3 residues: CASSLSGVDYEQYF. DNA for the CDR3: TGTGCCAGCAGCTTAAGCGGGGTCGACTACGAGCAGTACTTC.

The gene calls are TRBV4-1 and TRBJ2-5; TRBD1 aligns across 7 bases. J was trimmed by 5 bases and V by 3 bases; bases with no gene match: 9. The CDR3 length is 15 residues. Germline lookup yields CDR1 MGHRA and CDR2 YSYEKL. The CDR3 DNA sequence: TGCGCCAGCAGCCAGGCACAACAGGGGTGGGAGACCCAGTACTTC. Translation gives CASSQAQQGWETQYF.

V and J are TRBV6-6 and TRBJ2-3; 8 bases agree with TRBD2. Trimming at V came to 6 bases and at J to 5 bases, leaving 7 bases not matched to a gene. The CDR3 is 14 amino acids. CDR1 is MNHNY, CDR2 SVGAGI, per germline (reference sequence). The CDR3 protein is CASSHVAGGDTQYF. The DNA of the CDR3 is TGTGCCAGCAGCCACGTGGCGGGGGGAGATACGCAGTATTTT.

This clonotype occurred a few times. This rearrangement joins TRBV20-1 to TRBJ2-7; D is perhaps TRBD1 (5 bases). Germline V gene data show CDR1 as DFQATT and CDR2 as SNEGSKA (reference sequence). The CDR3 has 12 residues. Trimming stripped 0 bases from V and 4 bases from J, with 7 bases between. The CDR3 loop reads CSARDPGYEQYF. CDR3 bases: TGCAGTGCTAGAGATCCAGGGTACGAGCAGTACTTC.

The V and J genes are TRBV29-1 and TRBJ2-1; D gene ambiguous. The CDR3 contains 12 residues. Germline-derived CDR1 and CDR2 are SQVTM and ANQGSEA. V lost 4 bases and J lost 9, with 13 bases in between. The CDR3 region is CSVGVVGTEQFF. In DNA, the CDR3 is TGCAGCGTTGGCGTAGTGGGTACTGAGCAGTTCTTC.

V usage is TRBV28 and J usage is TRBJ1-3; D is ambiguous. Trimming removed 4 bases at V and 4 bases at J, with 8 bases between. Germline CDR1 reads MDHEN; CDR2 reads SYDVKM. The CDR3 length is 13 residues. CDR3 loop: CASSWLRGNTIYF. The CDR3 DNA is TGTGCCAGCAGTTGGCTCAGGGGAAACACCATATATTTT.

The table lists this clonotype with a few counts. The chain joins TRBV19 to TRBJ2-1; the match to TRBD2 covers 7 bases. The CDR3 loop spans 17 amino acids. Germline loops: CDR1 LNHDA, CDR2 SQIVND (reference sequence). Trimming took 6 bases from V and 0 from J; bases not matched to a gene: 11. The CDR3 protein is CASRPGALAVSYNEQFF. CDR3 in DNA: TGTGCCAGTAGACCCGGAGCGCTAGCGGTCTCCTACAATGAGCAGTTCTTC.

The chain employs TRBV29-1 and TRBJ2-5; 11 positions agree with TRBD1. The J call may not be correct, given that the DNA end is closer to TRBJ2-1. The germline V gene encodes CDR1 SQVTM and CDR2 ANQGSEA. This CDR3 has 13 amino acids. The CDR3 reads CSVRDRGSSEQFF. In DNA, the CDR3 is TGCAGCGTCCGGGACAGGGGGTCAAGTGAGCAGTTCTTC.

This rearrangement joins TRBV12-3 or TRBV12-4 to TRBJ2-1; D unresolved. V dropped 3 bases and J dropped 8 bases, with 11 bases sitting between them. The CDR3 contains 13 residues. The CDR3 loop reads CASSLFQWDEQFF. The CDR3, as DNA: TGTGCCAGCAGTTTGTTCCAGTGGGATGAGCAGTTCTTC.

This clonotype showed up many times. V is TRBV20-1 and J is TRBJ1-5; D ambiguous. Deletions cut 6 bases from V and 0 bases from J, with 6 bases between. Germline V lookup: CDR1 DFQATT, CDR2 SNEGSKA (reference sequence). The CDR3 is 12 amino acids. CDR3 nucleotide sequence: TGCAGTGCAACGAATAGCAATCAGCCCCAGCATTTT. This translates into CSATNSNQPQHF.

This clonotype has a count of ten or more. The chain has TRBV24-1 and TRBJ2-5; D ambiguous. There are 12 residues in the CDR3. Per germline, CDR1 KGHDR and CDR2 SFDVKD. V lost 7 bases to trimming and J lost 0 bases, with 5 bases between them. This chain's CDR3 is CATRDNQETQYF. The CDR3 nucleotides are TGTGCCACCAGGGATAACCAAGAGACCCAGTACTTC.

This clonotype was observed a handful of times. The chain uses TRBV2 and TRBJ2-4; the match to TRBD1 covers 9 bases. The trim removed 4 bases at V and 6 bases at J, leaving 7 bases unmatched. CDR1 and CDR2 from the germline V gene are SNHLY and FYNNEI. The CDR3 length is 15 residues. The CDR3 coding sequence is TGTGCCAGCAGTGCCTCGTGGACAGGGGCAAACATTCAGTACTTC. Translating it yields CASSASWTGANIQYF.

This chain connects TRBV18 to TRBJ2-1, with unresolved D. This CDR3 has 13 amino acids. Germline V lookup: CDR1 KGHSH, CDR2 LQKENI. V was cut by 4 bases and J by 6 bases, with 10 bases left in between. CDR3 DNA sequence: TGTGCCAGCTCACGTCCGGCATTCAATGAGCAGTTCTTC. Translation gives CASSRPAFNEQFF.

This clonotype occurred a few times. The chain is built from TRBV7-2 and TRBJ1-4, with TRBD1 matching 7 bases. CDR1 and CDR2 (germline): SGHTA, FQGNSA. J lost 5 bases, V lost 5 bases, and 8 bases had no gene match. The length of the CDR3 is 15 residues. The CDR3 region is CASSPSGRGNEKLFF. As DNA, the CDR3 is TGTGCCAGCAGCCCCTCCGGCAGGGGGAATGAAAAACTGTTTTTT.

V usage is TRBV12-3 or TRBV12-4 and J usage is TRBJ2-3, with a weak D call TRBD1 (7 bases). The germline V and J ends were trimmed by 6 bases and 2 bases, with 15 bases remaining between them. The CDR3 contains 15 residues. CDR3 sequence: CASRSQGGPTDTQYF. CDR3 DNA sequence: TGTGCCAGCAGATCCCAGGGGGGCCCCACAGATACGCAGTATTTT.

This clonotype was counted only a few times. J is TRBJ2-3 and V is TRBV2; possible D gene TRBD2, 5 bases. The V gene's germline CDR1 is SNHLY and CDR2 FYNNEI. This CDR3 is built from 15 residues. Trimming removed 3 bases at V and 2 bases at J, with 12 bases between. CDR3 region: CASSEEAATTDTQYF. CDR3 in DNA: TGTGCCAGCAGTGAGGAAGCGGCGACCACAGATACGCAGTATTTT.

Only a few counts were recorded for this clonotype. The chain couples TRBV12-3 or TRBV12-4 to TRBJ1-2; 8 bases are shared with TRBD1. This CDR3 is 16 amino acids long. V dropped 3 bases and J dropped 0; count of bases not matched to a gene: 6. The CDR3 sequence is CASSFAGGRANYGYTF. Here the CDR3 DNA reads TGTGCCAGCAGTTTTGCAGGGGGCCGAGCTAACTATGGCTACACCTTC.

This clonotype has just a few counts. The chain combines TRBV6-5 with TRBJ1-3; 11 nucleotides line up with TRBD1. This CDR3 has 14 residues. The junction had 2 bases not matched to a gene; V was cut back by 4 bases and J by 6 bases. Germline loops: CDR1 MNHEY, CDR2 SVGAGI. The CDR3 here is CASSSDRGQNTIYF. The CDR3 nucleotides read TGTGCCAGCAGTTCGGACAGGGGGCAAAACACCATATATTTT.